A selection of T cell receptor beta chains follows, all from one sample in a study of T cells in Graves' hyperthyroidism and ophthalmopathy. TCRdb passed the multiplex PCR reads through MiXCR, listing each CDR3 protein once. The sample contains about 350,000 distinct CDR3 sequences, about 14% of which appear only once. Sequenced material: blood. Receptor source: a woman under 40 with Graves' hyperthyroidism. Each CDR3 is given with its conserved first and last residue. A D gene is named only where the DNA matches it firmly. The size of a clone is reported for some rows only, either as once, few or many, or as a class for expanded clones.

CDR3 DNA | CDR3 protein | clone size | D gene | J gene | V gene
TGTGCCAGCCGCCGTATCCATGCGGACGGGGAGCTGTTTTTT | CASRRIHADGELFF | few | - | TRBJ2-2 | TRBV3-1
TGTGCCAGCAGTTACTCTTGGGGGGTTTCCTCCTCTGGGGCCAACGTCCTGACTTTC | CASSYSWGVSSSGANVLTF | few | - | TRBJ2-6 | TRBV6-2/TRBV6-3
TGCAGTGCCGAGGGGGAGAACACTGAAGCTTTCTTT | CSAEGENTEAFF | many | - | TRBJ1-1 | TRBV20-1
TGTGCCAGCAGTTTAGTAACATGGGAGACAGTAGAGCAGTTCTTC | CASSLVTWETVEQFF | many | - | TRBJ2-1 | TRBV28
TGTGCCAGCAGTCGGATCGGGTACACTGAAGCTTTCTTT | CASSRIGYTEAFF | many | - | TRBJ1-1 | TRBV12-3/TRBV12-4
TGTGCCAGCAGCTGGACTAGCGGGAGCGGAGAGACCCAGTACTTC | CASSWTSGSGETQYF | - | TRBD2 | TRBJ2-5 | TRBV3-1
TGTGCCTGGTCTAGACCCCCCCCGGGACCGCTAAAAGCTTTCTTT | CAWSRPPPGPLKAFF | - | - | TRBJ1-1 | TRBV30
TGTGCCAGCAGTCCGGCAAGAAAGCAGCCCCAGCATTTT | CASSPARKQPQHF | few | - | TRBJ1-5 | TRBV6-1
TGCAGTGCTAGGCGGGACAGGGTGGGGCAGCCCCAGCATTTT | CSARRDRVGQPQHF | few | TRBD1 | TRBJ1-5 | TRBV20-1
TGCGCCAGCAGCCAAGATCCGGGAGAATCGCGAACCGGGGAGCTGTTTTTT | CASSQDPGESRTGELFF | - | - | TRBJ2-2 | TRBV4-3
TGTGCCAGCAGCGTAGACGCCTACAATGAGCAGTTCTTC | CASSVDAYNEQFF | many | - | TRBJ2-1 | TRBV6-1
TGTGCCAGCAGCCAATACTCACAAGAGACCCAGTACTTC | CASSQYSQETQYF | - | - | TRBJ2-5 | TRBV3-1
TGTGCCACCGCGGAAGACCGCACTGAAGCTTTCTTT | CATAEDRTEAFF | - | - | TRBJ1-1 | TRBV19
TGTGCCAGCACGACTAGCGGGAAATTGGGGAATGAGCAGTTCTTC | CASTTSGKLGNEQFF | many | TRBD2 | TRBJ2-1 | TRBV28
TGCAGCGTTGATGGGGGGGCAACTAATGAAAAACTGTTTTTT | CSVDGGATNEKLFF | many | - | TRBJ1-4 | TRBV29-1
TGTGCCTGGAGTGTGGTAGCGGGAGATACAGATACGCAGTATTTT | CAWSVVAGDTDTQYF | many | TRBD2 | TRBJ2-3 | TRBV30
TGTGCCAGCAGAAGACTAGCGGGGGTAGAGACCCAGTACTTC | CASRRLAGVETQYF | - | TRBD2 | TRBJ2-5 | TRBV12-3/TRBV12-4
TGTGCCAGCAGCCAAACGGGGGTCAATCAGCCCCAGCATTTT | CASSQTGVNQPQHF | few | - | TRBJ1-5 | TRBV3-1
TGCGCCAGCAGCCAAGGGACGGGACTTATCACCGGGGAGCTGTTTTTT | CASSQGTGLITGELFF | - | - | TRBJ2-2 | TRBV4-1
TGTGCCAGCAGTGAAGTAGGGGGGGGAGAAAAACTGTTTTTT | CASSEVGGGEKLFF | many | - | TRBJ1-4 | TRBV2
TGCAGTGCTACAGGGCGGGAGTACAATGAGCAGTTCTTC | CSATGREYNEQFF | many | TRBD2 | TRBJ2-1 | TRBV20-1
TGTGCCTCCAATCTAGCGGGAGGGGCCGATACGCAGTATTTT | CASNLAGGADTQYF | many | TRBD2 | TRBJ2-3 | TRBV7-3
TGTGCCAGCAGCTTAGCCGGGACCTTGGATGGCATTCAGTACTTC | CASSLAGTLDGIQYF | many | - | TRBJ2-4 | TRBV7-8
TGTGCCAGCAGTTTAATGGCGGGACCCCAAGAGACCCAGTACTTC | CASSLMAGPQETQYF | many | - | TRBJ2-5 | TRBV27
TGTGCCAGCTCACCATCTCCAGATCAGCCCCAGCATTTT | CASSPSPDQPQHF | - | - | TRBJ1-5 | TRBV18
TGCGCCAGCAGGGGGACGGGAAAAAACATTCAGTACTTC | CASRGTGKNIQYF | - | - | TRBJ2-4 | TRBV10-1
TGTGCCAGCAGCGTAGGGAGGGATCTTTACTACGAGCAGTACTTC | CASSVGRDLYYEQYF | - | - | TRBJ2-7 | TRBV9
TGCGCCAGCAGCTTGGATTCTCTCTACGAGCAGTACTTC | CASSLDSLYEQYF | few | - | TRBJ2-7 | TRBV5-1
TGTGCCAGCAGCCAAGGACAGGATGAAAAACTGTTTTTT | CASSQGQDEKLFF | - | - | TRBJ1-4 | TRBV4-2
TGTGCCAGCAGCGCCCAACGGGATTCACCCCTCCACTTT | CASSAQRDSPLHF | - | - | TRBJ1-6 | TRBV7-3
TGTGCCAGCAGTCCGTGGTACAATGAGCAGTTCTTC | CASSPWYNEQFF | many | - | TRBJ2-1 | TRBV28
TGTGCCAGCAGTAGGACTAGCGGGAGTTGGGTCTACGAGCAGTACTTC | CASSRTSGSWVYEQYF | many | TRBD2 | TRBJ2-7 | TRBV27
TGTGCCAGCAGCCGGGGTTCCCCCTACGAGCAGTACTTC | CASSRGSPYEQYF | - | - | TRBJ2-7 | TRBV7-2
TGTGCCAGTAGTGTAGGACCCGTGGGCAATCAGCCCCAGCATTTT | CASSVGPVGNQPQHF | - | - | TRBJ1-5 | TRBV19
TGTGCCAGCAGTTTATGGACACTAGCGGGAGCCTACGAGCAGTACTTC | CASSLWTLAGAYEQYF | many | TRBD2 | TRBJ2-7 | TRBV27
TGTGCCAGCAGCGGGGGCGGGAGACGAACAGATACGCAGTATTTT | CASSGGGRRTDTQYF | many | TRBD2 | TRBJ2-3 | TRBV9
TGTGCCAGCTCACGATGGGGGGCGAACTACGAGCAGTACTTC | CASSRWGANYEQYF | few | - | TRBJ2-7 | TRBV18
TGTGCCAGCTCTCCTGGACAGTCCAATGAGCAGTTCTTC | CASSPGQSNEQFF | few | - | TRBJ2-1 | TRBV18
TGTGCCAGCAGCTCCGGGACCACCAACACCGGGGAGCTGTTTTTT | CASSSGTTNTGELFF | - | - | TRBJ2-2 | TRBV11-1
TGTGCCAGTTCTAGCGGGAGGGCTCTTGGGGCCAACGTCCTGACTTTC | CASSSGRALGANVLTF | many | TRBD2 | TRBJ2-6 | TRBV7-8
TGTGCCAGCAGCGTAGCGGCGGGAGGCACCGGGGAGCTGTTTTTT | CASSVAAGGTGELFF | few | TRBD2 | TRBJ2-2 | TRBV9
TGTGCCTTTTCGACAGGGGGTGCAGCTTTCTTT | CAFSTGGAAFF | many | TRBD1 | TRBJ1-1 | TRBV30
TGTGCCAGCAGGAATGACACCGGGGAGCTGTTTTTT | CASRNDTGELFF | many | - | TRBJ2-2 | TRBV28